Described below is a single T cell receptor beta chain sequence and its context. The sample belongs to a study of sequential checkpoint blockade in melanoma. Background on the study: First-line arms were nivolumab then ipilimumab, or the reverse, randomized 1:1. Each arm's sequence ended with maintenance nivolumab.

V lost 6 bases to trimming and J lost 0 bases, with 11 bases between them. This CDR3 contains 14 residues. The germline CDR1 and CDR2 sequences are LNHDA and SQIVND (reference sequence). Clones were sequenced by immunoSEQ multiplex PCR, and TCRdb holds only the in-frame ones, with some missing. This table has about 32,000 clones, roughly 84% appearing once. Treatment described: randomized to nivolumab then ipilimumab (arm A) or the reverse (arm B). DNA-damaging chemotherapy had not been given to any patient beforehand. From thawed PBMCs, live CD3+CD8+ cells negative for CD19 and CD56 were sorted. This clonotype was sampled from a human donor with melanoma. The chain employs TRBV19 and TRBJ1-2; weak D call: TRBD1 (6 bases). The starting material was CD8+ T cells sorted from blood (inferred from file names), obtained from a patient given nivolumab and ipilimumab in sequence. The CDR3 sequence: CASRTGRANYGYTF. Written as DNA, the CDR3 is TGTGCCAGTAGAACAGGGCGAGCTAACTATGGCTACACCTTC.